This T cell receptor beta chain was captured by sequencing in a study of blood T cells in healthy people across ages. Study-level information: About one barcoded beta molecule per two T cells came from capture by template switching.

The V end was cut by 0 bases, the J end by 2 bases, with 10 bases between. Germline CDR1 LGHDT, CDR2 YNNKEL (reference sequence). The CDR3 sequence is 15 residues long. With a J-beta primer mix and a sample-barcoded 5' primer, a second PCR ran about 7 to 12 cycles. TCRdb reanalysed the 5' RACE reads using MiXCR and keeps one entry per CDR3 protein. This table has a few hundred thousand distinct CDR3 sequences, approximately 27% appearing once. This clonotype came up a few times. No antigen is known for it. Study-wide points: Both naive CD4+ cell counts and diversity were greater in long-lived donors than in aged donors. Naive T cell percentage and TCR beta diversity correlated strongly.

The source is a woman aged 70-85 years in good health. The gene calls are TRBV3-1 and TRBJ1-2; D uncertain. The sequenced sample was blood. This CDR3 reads CASSQDFLGNYGYTF. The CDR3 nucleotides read TGTGCCAGCAGCCAAGATTTTCTCGGGAACTATGGCTACACCTTC. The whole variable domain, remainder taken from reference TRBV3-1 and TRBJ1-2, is DTAVSQTPKYLVTQMGNDKSIKCEQNLGHDTMYWYKQDSKKFLKIMFSYNNKELIINETVPNRFSPKSPDKAHLNLHINSLELGDSAVYFCASSQDFLGNYGYTFGSGTRLTVV.